The rows below give T cell receptor beta chains drawn from one sample of a study of T cell changes during pregnancy in multiple sclerosis. Assay: immunoSEQ multiplex PCR; the TCRdb copy retains only in-frame clones and omits some. The sample records some 37,000 clones, 88% being singletons. The sequenced sample was CD4+ T cells from peripheral blood mononuclear cells, obtained in the first trimester of pregnancy. The receptor set was obtained from a female donor with multiple sclerosis, enrolled in a pregnancy study. Both conserved end residues are part of each CDR3. Fields, in order: clone size, J gene, D gene, V gene, CDR3 DNA, CDR3 protein. The D gene is left open where the match is weak. Size is stated for part of the rows, as once, few or many counts, or as a class when the clone is expanded.

>-|TRBJ2-1|TRBD2|TRBV7-3
TGTGCCAGCAGCAAAAGGAGCGGGAGCAGCCATGAGCAGTTCTTC
CASSKRSGSSHEQFF
>few|TRBJ2-4|-|TRBV7-8
TGTGCCAGCGCGGCGGGACGGCTGCGGGCCAAAAACATTCAGTACTTC
CASAAGRLRAKNIQYF
>-|TRBJ2-7|TRBD1|TRBV5-4
TGTGCCAGCAGCTTGGGACAGGGGGCTGTTTACGAGCAGTACTTC
CASSLGQGAVYEQYF
>-|TRBJ1-3|-|TRBV30
TGTGCCTCACCCGGGAGGACAGCTGGAAACACCATATATTTT
CASPGRTAGNTIYF
>few|TRBJ1-6|TRBD1|TRBV7-8
TGTGCCAGCAGCCTACTAAGGGGGCCTTCTAATTCACCCCTCCACTTT
CASSLLRGPSNSPLHF
>-|TRBJ2-3|TRBD1|TRBV10-3
TGTGCCATCAGTGATTTTTCAGGGACAGGGACGTCGACAGATACGCAGTATTTT
CAISDFSGTGTSTDTQYF
>few|TRBJ1-5|-|TRBV6-1
TGTGCCAGCAGTGATTCCTTTGATCAGCCCCAGCATTTT
CASSDSFDQPQHF
>-|TRBJ1-5|-|TRBV10-3
TGTGCCATCAGTGCCGGACGGGACAATCAGCCCCAGCATTTT
CAISAGRDNQPQHF
>few|TRBJ1-2|-|TRBV6-5
TGTGCCAGCAGTTACTCGAGTATAGGAGTAACCTATGGCTACACCTTC
CASSYSSIGVTYGYTF
>once|TRBJ1-5|TRBD1|TRBV9
TGTGCCAGCAGCCGGACAGGGGACGATAGCAATCAGCCCCAGCATTTT
CASSRTGDDSNQPQHF
>-|TRBJ2-7|TRBD2|TRBV5-8
TGTGCCAGCAGCTTGGCCTTCGGACTAGCGGGGGCCAAGTCCTACGAGCAGTACTTC
CASSLAFGLAGAKSYEQYF
>-|TRBJ2-5|-|TRBV19
TGTGCCAGTAGTTCTCTGTTAACAGGTAGAGAGACCCAGTACTTC
CASSSLLTGRETQYF
>-|TRBJ1-6|-|TRBV4-2
TGTGCCAGCAGCCAGGGCAGGGGCGGGCAAGACTCACCCCTCCACTTT
CASSQGRGGQDSPLHF
>-|TRBJ2-7|-|TRBV5-6
TGTGCCAGCAGCCGGTTAGATAGCTCCTACGAGCAGTACTTC
CASSRLDSSYEQYF
>-|TRBJ1-2|-|TRBV19
TGTGCCAGTAGTATAGTCGGCTATGGCTACACCTTC
CASSIVGYGYTF
>-|TRBJ2-3|-|TRBV30
TGTGCCTGGGGAGGGCTCACAGATACGCAGTATTTT
CAWGGLTDTQYF
>-|TRBJ2-5|TRBD1|TRBV11-2
TGTGCCAGCAGCCACCGGACAGGGGTCTTAGAGACCCAGTACTTC
CASSHRTGVLETQYF
>-|TRBJ2-7|-|TRBV5-4
TGTGCCAGCAGCCCAGGGGTCGAAATAGAGCAGTACTTC
CASSPGVEIEQYF
>-|TRBJ1-3|-|TRBV9
TGTGCCAGCAGCGTAGCTGGGGGACTAGGAAACACCATATATTTT
CASSVAGGLGNTIYF
>-|TRBJ1-1|-|TRBV5-6
TGTGCCAGCAGCTTGATTGGAGAGAACACTGAAGCTTTCTTT
CASSLIGENTEAFF
>-|TRBJ2-1|-|TRBV30
TGTGCCTGGAGTGTGTTTGGGGGGAATGAGCAGTTCTTC
CAWSVFGGNEQFF
>-|TRBJ2-6|-|TRBV6-1
TGTGCCAGCAGTGTAAATGGGGCCAACGTCCTGACTTTC
CASSVNGANVLTF